This T cell receptor (beta chain) was obtained from a study of blood T cell repertoires in COVID-19. Source study methods: The authors estimated nucleated cell counts from reference gene primer amplification. Sequencing was performed with immunoSEQ multiplex PCR; in TCRdb, only in-frame clones are kept and a portion is missing. The DNA was the basis for D and trimming; V, J and clone size are from that table. Counted here are roughly 360,000 clones, around 87% occurring once; the ten biggest clones make up 1.3%. Enrollees, roughly 18 to 90 years old, lived in about two dozen US areas. Participants' reported clinical history set cohort assignment. Recovery among Cohort 3 donors was established by two negative PCRs, clearance, or symptom resolution. The germline V gene encodes CDR1 MNHEY and CDR2 SMNVEV (reference sequence). This CDR3 region has 14 residues. V lost 6 bases and J 6 bases, leaving 16 bases between the germline ends.

The J gene is TRBJ2-3, the V gene TRBV27, with D perhaps TRBD1 (5 bases). The origin of this receptor is a man under 40 who had recovered from COVID-19. Material: PBMCs or T cells enriched from blood (not recorded which). The CDR3 is CASRTSGYLDTQYF. CDR3 nucleotides: TGTGCCAGCAGGACTTCAGGGTATTTGGATACGCAGTATTTT.